These 30 T cell receptor beta chains were all obtained from the same sample, sequenced in a study of blood T cells in healthy people across ages. The use of a sample-barcoded 5' primer and a J-beta primer mix characterized a second PCR of roughly 7 to 12 cycles. A single record per CDR3 protein comes from TCRdb applying MiXCR to the 5' RACE reads. This sample has over 1,300,000 distinct CDR3 sequences, with 59% found just once. Sequencing was done on a sample of blood. These receptors all come from a man aged 18 to 30 in good health.

The V gene is TRBV5-1, the J gene TRBJ2-3, with 8 bases aligning to TRBD1. The length of the CDR3 is 15 residues. With V trimmed by 4 bases and J by 2 bases, 6 bases remained unmatched. Germline V lookup: CDR1 SGHRS, CDR2 YFSETQ. The CDR3 loop is CASSPGDRTTDTQYF. CDR3 nucleotide sequence: TGCGCCAGCAGCCCAGGGGACAGGACCACAGATACGCAGTATTTT.

The chain links TRBV27 to TRBJ2-4, with 9 bases identical to TRBD2. Trimming took 6 bases from V and 13 from J; bases not matched to a gene: 16. The length of the CDR3 is 15 residues. Germline V gene lookup returns CDR1 MNHEY and CDR2 SMNVEV (reference sequence). The CDR3 DNA reads as TGTGCCAGCAGCCGCGCCCTTAGCGGGAGTGGTGAGCAGTACTTC. Its translation: CASSRALSGSGEQYF.

The chain carries TRBV2 and TRBJ2-3, with a possible D match to TRBD2 (5 bases). The CDR3 runs to 15 residues. Per the germline V gene, CDR1 is SNHLY and CDR2 is FYNNEI. V was trimmed by 5 bases and J by 8 bases, leaving 20 bases between them. The CDR3, as DNA: TGTGCCAGCAGTCCCCGGGCCTATGAGGAGGCTACGCAGTATTTT. Encoded protein: CASSPRAYEEATQYF.

The chain links TRBV12-3 or TRBV12-4 to TRBJ1-1; D gene ambiguous. This CDR3 has 16 amino acids. V was trimmed by 3 bases and J by 2 bases, leaving 16 bases between them. This CDR3 is CASSFVDWTENTEAFF. The DNA for the CDR3 is TGTGCCAGCAGTTTTGTTGACTGGACGGAAAACACTGAAGCTTTCTTT.

The rearrangement uses TRBV4-1 and TRBJ2-1, with 10 bases matching TRBD2. This CDR3 contains 16 residues. J lost 8 bases, V lost 0 bases, and 7 bases had no gene match. Germline V gene sequence: CDR1 MGHRA, CDR2 YSYEKL. CDR3 DNA: TGCGCCAGCAGCCAAGATATGGCTAGCGGGAGCCATGAGCAGTTCTTC. Residues: CASSQDMASGSHEQFF.

The count of this clonotype is one. J is TRBJ2-3 and V is TRBV3-1; D is perhaps TRBD1 (5 bases). The CDR3 consists of 17 residues. Germline V CDR1 and CDR2: LGHDT, YNNKEL (reference sequence). V was cut by 0 bases and J by 2 bases, with 15 bases left in between. The CDR3 here is CASSQDLGRDVTDTQYF. For the CDR3, the DNA is TGTGCCAGCAGCCAAGATCTGGGCAGGGATGTCACAGATACGCAGTATTTT.

The chain couples TRBV4-1 to TRBJ2-7, with a tentative D call TRBD1 (5 bases). Germline CDR1 is MGHRA and CDR2 is YSYEKL. CDR3 length: 15 amino acids. The germline V and J ends were trimmed by 1 base and 5 bases, with 15 bases remaining between them. The DNA for the CDR3 is TGCGCCAGCAGCCAAGTATTCAGGGATAACCACGAGCAGTACTTC. Protein sequence: CASSQVFRDNHEQYF.

V is TRBV12-3 or TRBV12-4 and J is TRBJ1-2; D is ambiguous. This CDR3 spans 12 amino acids. V shed 3 bases and J shed 10 bases, with 12 bases lying between them. CDR3 in amino acids: CASSFGDVDYTF. CDR3 bases: TGTGCCAGCAGTTTTGGGGATGTCGACTACACCTTC.

The chain has TRBV20-1 and TRBJ1-5; D is ambiguous. V lost 4 bases, J lost 6 bases, and 13 bases lay in between. CDR1 and CDR2 from the germline V gene are DFQATT and SNEGSKA (reference sequence). The CDR3 totals 13 residues. The CDR3 sequence: CSATSTAVQPQHF. The CDR3 DNA is TGCAGTGCTACTAGTACGGCGGTTCAGCCCCAGCATTTT.

The gene calls are TRBV16 and TRBJ1-5; D unclear. The V gene's germline CDR1 is KGHSY and CDR2 FQNENV. V lost 2 bases to trimming and J lost 0 bases, with 5 bases between them. The CDR3 covers 14 residues. CDR3 amino acids: CASSQQYSNQPQHF. DNA for the CDR3: TGTGCCAGCAGCCAACAGTATAGCAATCAGCCCCAGCATTTT.

The chain is built from TRBV7-8 and TRBJ2-4, with no clear D. The DNA matches TRBJ2-7 better at its end, which makes the J call doubtful. There are 14 residues in the CDR3. Germline CDR1 and CDR2: SGHVS and FQNEAQ. The CDR3 DNA reads as TGTGCCAGCAGCTTCCTTCCAAGGGTTTCCGAGCAGTACTTC. Its translation is CASSFLPRVSEQYF.

Comment on this clonotype: A read error may account for a junction end that differs from germline. The rearrangement links TRBV7-9 to TRBJ2-5; D unclear. CDR3 size: 14 residues. Per the germline V gene, CDR1 is SEHNR and CDR2 is FQNEAQ (reference sequence). CDR3 protein: CASSVYANQDTQYF. CDR3 bases: TGTGCCAGCAGCGTCTACGCAAACCAAGATACCCAGTACTTC.

This clonotype has more than one count but fewer than ten. This chain joins TRBV6-5 and TRBJ2-7, with 7 bases that match TRBD1. V dropped 6 bases and J dropped 7; count of bases not matched to a gene: 12. The CDR3 runs 14 residues. Germline V gives CDR1 MNHEY, CDR2 SVGAGI. Here the CDR3 reads CASSTRDSLEEQYF. CDR3 nucleotide sequence: TGTGCCAGCAGCACCCGGGACAGTCTGGAGGAGCAGTACTTC.

The chain recombines TRBV3-1 with TRBJ2-3, with D uncertain. V shed 5 bases and J shed 2 bases, with 11 bases lying between them. This CDR3 comprises 14 residues. Germline-derived CDR1 and CDR2 are LGHDT and YNNKEL (reference sequence). Written as DNA, the CDR3 is TGTGCCAGCAGCAAAGGCCCGACCACAGATACGCAGTATTTT. The encoded protein is CASSKGPTTDTQYF.

This chain links TRBV20-1 with TRBJ2-5, with D maybe TRBD1 (6 bases). Germline CDR1 is DFQATT and CDR2 is SNEGSKA (reference sequence). The V and J ends lost 6 bases and 2 bases respectively, with 16 bases between them. The CDR3 is made up of 14 amino acids. The chain's CDR3 is CSAYLTGEQETQYF. The DNA of the CDR3 is TGCAGTGCATACCTGACAGGAGAGCAAGAGACCCAGTACTTC.

V gene TRBV3-1 combines with J gene TRBJ1-2; 7 bases map to TRBD1. Germline CDR1 LGHDT, CDR2 YNNKEL (reference sequence). V lost 2 bases to trimming and J lost 4 bases; unmatched junction nucleotides: 13. CDR3 size: 17 residues. CDR3 in DNA: TGTGCCAGCAGCCAAAGAAACTTTGGGACAGTTGGCTATGGCTACACCTTC. Encoded protein: CASSQRNFGTVGYGYTF. Based on the CDR3 plus reference TRBV3-1 and TRBJ1-2, the full variable domain is DTAVSQTPKYLVTQMGNDKSIKCEQNLGHDTMYWYKQDSKKFLKIMFSYNNKELIINETVPNRFSPKSPDKAHLNLHINSLELGDSAVYFCASSQRNFGTVGYGYTFGSGTRLTVV.

V usage is TRBV6-6 and J usage is TRBJ2-7; 14 nucleotides line up with TRBD2. The CDR3 is made up of 16 amino acids. J lost 0 bases, V lost 6 bases, and 4 bases had no gene match. Germline V gene sequence: CDR1 MNHNY, CDR2 SVGAGI (reference sequence). The CDR3 DNA reads as TGTGCCAGCAGCGGGACTAGCGGGAGCTTCTCCTACGAGCAGTACTTC. This encodes CASSGTSGSFSYEQYF.

This clonotype was counted only a few times. The chain employs TRBV15 and TRBJ1-1; possible D gene TRBD1, 5 bases. V lost 1 base, J lost 0 bases, and 9 bases lay in between. Germline assignment: CDR1 LNHNV and CDR2 YYDKDF (reference sequence). The CDR3 contains 15 residues. The CDR3, as DNA: TGTGCCACCAGCAGAGGGGGGGTTTTGAACACTGAAGCTTTCTTT. As protein: CATSRGGVLNTEAFF.

The chain couples TRBV20-1 to TRBJ2-3; D is perhaps TRBD1 (6 bases). The germline V and J ends were trimmed by 6 bases and 3 bases, with 13 bases remaining between them. CDR3 size: 13 residues. CDR1 DFQATT and CDR2 SNEGSKA come from the germline V gene (reference sequence). The CDR3 bases are TGCAGTGCGACCAGTACAGGGACAGATACGCAGTATTTT. This encodes CSATSTGTDTQYF.

This clonotype was observed a handful of times. The rearrangement links TRBV5-6 to TRBJ1-6; 7 bases are a match to TRBD1. Germline-derived CDR1 and CDR2 are SGHDT and YYEEEE. With V trimmed by 2 bases and J by 10 bases, 9 bases remained unmatched. This CDR3 comprises 15 residues. This CDR3 reads CASSFEPGGESPLHF. The CDR3 bases are TGTGCCAGCAGCTTCGAGCCAGGGGGGGAATCACCCCTCCACTTT. The entire variable domain, with the rest obtained from reference TRBV5-6 and TRBJ1-6, is as follows: DAGVTQSPTHLIKTRGQQVTLRCSPKSGHDTVSWYQQALGQGPQFIFQYYEEEERQRGNFPDRFSGHQFPNYSSELNVNALLLGDSALYLCASSFEPGGESPLHFGNGTRLTVT.

This clonotype was detected a few times. This chain uses TRBV10-3 with TRBJ2-5, with 9 bases identical to TRBD1. The V gene end was trimmed by 0 bases and the J gene end by 4 bases; junction bases not matched to a gene: 6. The length of the CDR3 is 16 residues. Per germline, CDR1 ENHRY and CDR2 SYGVKD. This CDR3 reads CAISESIGQGLETQYF. CDR3 nucleotides: TGTGCCATCAGTGAGTCTATCGGACAGGGGTTAGAGACCCAGTACTTC.

The genes are TRBV27 and TRBJ1-5, with D unresolved. From germline, CDR1 is MNHEY and CDR2 SMNVEV (reference sequence). V lost 0 bases, J lost 1 base, and 7 bases lay in between. The CDR3 loop spans 15 amino acids. CDR3 protein: CASSLSWGSNQPQHF. The CDR3 DNA reads TGTGCCAGCAGTTTATCTTGGGGAAGCAATCAGCCCCAGCATTTT.

The chain recombines TRBV10-2 with TRBJ1-2; D possibly corresponds to TRBD1 (6 bases). The length of the CDR3 is 16 residues. CDR1 is WSHSY, CDR2 SAAADI, per germline. V lost 0 bases and J lost 7, with 18 bases in between. CDR3 in DNA: TGCGCCAGCAGTGAGTCGAAAGCAGGGGTTCGCGGTGGCTACACCTTC. Translated, it gives CASSESKAGVRGGYTF.

The chain links TRBV28 to TRBJ1-6, with D unclear. This CDR3 comprises 14 residues. Germline V gives CDR1 MDHEN, CDR2 SYDVKM. V dropped 5 bases and J dropped 8 bases, with 13 bases sitting between them. The CDR3 is CASSPPEGHSPLHF. The CDR3 DNA reads as TGTGCCAGCAGTCCCCCGGAAGGGCATTCACCCCTCCACTTT.

This clonotype has a handful of counts. This chain links TRBV6-6 with TRBJ1-1; D gene ambiguous. Per the germline V gene, CDR1 is MNHNY and CDR2 is SVGAGI (reference sequence). V was pared by 2 bases and J by 0 bases, with 7 bases between. The CDR3 spans 14 residues. CDR3 nucleotides: TGTGCCAGCAGTTACGGAATCATGAACACTGAAGCTTTCTTT. This codes for CASSYGIMNTEAFF.

This clonotype turned up a few times. This rearrangement joins TRBV5-1 to TRBJ2-7; tentative D call: TRBD2 (6 bases). The CDR3 extends over 13 amino acids. The germline V gene has CDR1 SGHRS and CDR2 YFSETQ. Trimming pared 6 bases from V and 4 bases from J, leaving 14 bases between. As DNA, the CDR3 is TGCGCCAGCACCCTTAGCGGAAGTTACGAGCAGTACTTC. It encodes CASTLSGSYEQYF.

V gene TRBV5-1 combines with J gene TRBJ2-1; D is unclear. CDR1 and CDR2 (germline): SGHRS, YFSETQ. Trimming stripped 3 bases from V and 9 bases from J, with 28 bases between. The CDR3 runs 18 residues. The CDR3: CASSSGNDEPPPSVEQFF. The CDR3, as DNA: TGCGCCAGCAGCTCAGGAAATGATGAACCCCCCCCGAGTGTTGAGCAGTTCTTC. Looking up the rest from reference TRBV5-1 and TRBJ2-1 gives the full variable domain: KAGVTQTPRYLIKTRGQQVTLSCSPISGHRSVSWYQQTPGQGLQFLFEYFSETQRNKGNFPGRFSGRQFSNSRSEMNVSTLELGDSALYLCASSSGNDEPPPSVEQFFGPGTRLTVL.

This clonotype was counted between two and nine times. CDR3 region: CASRLQGLAGEQYF. DNA of the CDR3: TGTGCCAGCAGACTCCAGGGACTAGCGGGCGAGCAGTACTTC. The chain joins TRBV2 to TRBJ2-4; 12 bases line up with TRBD2. The J call could be wrong; TRBJ2-7 is a better fit for the DNA end. This CDR3 comprises 14 residues. Germline CDR1 is SNHLY and CDR2 is FYNNEI.

The chain employs TRBV21-1 and TRBJ2-7; the table's D call, TRBD1, has no DNA check behind it. TRBV21-1 is recorded as a pseudogene. This CDR3 is built from 16 residues. CDR3 nucleotides: TGTGCCAGCAGCAGGCCCCAATCCGGGAGCTCCTACGAGCAGTACTTC. Translation gives CASSRPQSGSSYEQYF.

The chain recombines TRBV20-1 with TRBJ1-1, with D possibly matching TRBD1 (5 bases). CDR1 and CDR2 (germline): DFQATT, SNEGSKA (reference sequence). V dropped 3 bases and J dropped 0 bases, with 17 bases sitting between them. This CDR3 contains 16 residues. CDR3 coding DNA: TGCAGTGCTAGGGCGTTCGCGGGGCGGCTGAACACTGAAGCTTTCTTT. Amino acids: CSARAFAGRLNTEAFF.